The clone carrying this TCR beta chain was detected only a few times. Its target is unknown. TCRdb re-derived calls from the reads in MiXCR, one entry per CDR3 protein. The sample has approximately 340,000 distinct CDR3 sequences, approximately 32% seen once. This sample stems from a study of T cell repertoires in cytomegalovirus infection. The CDR3 runs to 12 residues. Germline lookup yields CDR1 MDHEN and CDR2 SYDVKM. V was shortened by 3 bases and J by 14 bases, with 16 bases between the two germline ends. J is TRBJ1-1 and V is TRBV28; D is uncertain. The TCR was taken from a human donor in good health (CMV status not recorded). Some clones in this sample may be carry-over from other donors' samples. The sample here was cultured PBMCs, taken from culture after CMV antigen stimulation. The CDR3 DNA reads as TGTGCCAGCAGTTTCGGGCAGGCAACCCCATTCTTT. Translating it yields CASSFGQATPFF.